What follows are 6 T cell receptor beta chains derived from one specimen sequenced in a study of blood T cell repertoires in COVID-19. Produced via immunoSEQ multiplex PCR; TCRdb's table is partial and in-frame only. The table records more than 110,000 clones, roughly four fifths of them present only once. Sequenced sample: peripheral blood. Receptors originate from an elderly man with acute or convalescent COVID-19.

The chain joins TRBV6-4 to TRBJ2-2, with 8 bases that match TRBD2. This CDR3 contains 15 residues. V gave up 6 bases and J gave up 6 bases; unmatched junction bases: 9. From germline, CDR1 is MRHNA and CDR2 SNTAGT. Here the CDR3 reads CASRLFGGVPGELFF. The CDR3 DNA reads as TGTGCCAGCAGGCTCTTCGGGGGGGTGCCCGGGGAGCTGTTTTTT.

This clone was observed a handful of times. The rearrangement uses TRBV19 and TRBJ2-1, with D possibly being TRBD2 (6 bases). CDR1 is LNHDA, CDR2 SQIVND, per germline (reference sequence). CDR3 length: 13 amino acids. Trimming removed 4 bases from V and 8 bases from J, with 12 bases in between. In nucleotides, the CDR3 is TGTGCCAGTAGTACCCCGGGGAGGTATGAGCAGTTCTTC. Its protein is CASSTPGRYEQFF.

This clone was seen more than once but under ten times. This sequence joins TRBV6-6 and TRBJ1-2, with TRBD1 matching over 7 bases. The CDR3 length is 16 residues. The trim removed 5 bases at V and 4 bases at J, leaving 13 bases unmatched. From germline, CDR1 is MNHNY and CDR2 SVGAGI (reference sequence). CDR3 in DNA: TGTGCCAGCAGTCAAACCAGCACAGGGGAAGCCTATGGCTACACCTTC. Translation: CASSQTSTGEAYGYTF.

The chain combines TRBV7-9 with TRBJ2-1, with 11 bases aligning to TRBD1. The V gene end was trimmed by 4 bases and the J gene end by 4 bases; junction bases not matched to a gene: 3. The CDR3 length is 15 residues. CDR1 is SEHNR and CDR2 is FQNEAQ in the germline V gene (reference sequence). The CDR3 nucleotides are TGTGCCAGCAGCTCCGGACAGGGGGCATACAATGAGCAGTTCTTC. Translated, it gives CASSSGQGAYNEQFF.

CDR3 protein: CASSRRVPYEQYF. CDR3 DNA: TGTGCCAGCAGCCGCAGGGTGCCCTACGAGCAGTACTTC. The V call is TRBV7-2, the J call TRBJ2-7, with D maybe TRBD1 (5 bases). V gave up 5 bases and J gave up 2 bases, with 10 bases separating them. Germline values: CDR1 SGHTA, CDR2 FQGNSA. The CDR3 loop spans 13 amino acids.

The CDR3 region has the DNA TGTGCCAGCAGCGGGACAGCTAACTATGGCTACACCTTC. It specifies CASSGTANYGYTF. V gene TRBV6-5 combines with J gene TRBJ1-2; 7 bases line up with TRBD1. Germline V gene sequence: CDR1 MNHEY, CDR2 SVGAGI. The CDR3 extends over 13 amino acids. V shed 6 bases and J 0 bases; nucleotides not matched to a gene: 1.